These 26 T cell receptor beta chains came from one sample sequenced in a study of shared clonotypes between healthy human individuals. Some clones are missing from TCRdb's copy, which holds only in-frame ones; the method was immunoSEQ multiplex PCR. In the table there are some 500,000 clones, about 96% of which are singletons. Input material: naive CD4+ T cells sorted from blood. Stated subset: CD45RA+ positively selected. The source is a woman in her thirties in good health.

The rearrangement links TRBV19 to TRBJ1-5; D remains unclear. Germline V gene sequence: CDR1 LNHDA, CDR2 SQIVND (reference sequence). Trimming removed 4 bases at V and 5 bases at J, with 15 bases between. CDR3 length: 15 residues. The CDR3 DNA reads as TGTGCCAGTAGTACCGGGAGCCTCCCGGATCAGCCCCAGCATTTT. Its translation: CASSTGSLPDQPQHF. Based on the CDR3 plus reference TRBV19 and TRBJ1-5, the full variable domain is DGGITQSPKYLFRKEGQNVTLSCEQNLNHDAMYWYRQDPGQGLRLIYYSQIVNDFQKGDIAEGYSVSREKKESFPLTVTSAQKNPTAFYLCASSTGSLPDQPQHFGDGTRLSIL.

CDR3 bases: TGCGCCAGCAGCCAAGTTTCGAGGCAGCGGACAGATACGCAGTATTTT. It is translated as CASSQVSRQRTDTQYF. This rearrangement joins TRBV4-1 to TRBJ2-3, with D possibly TRBD2 on 5 matching bases. Looked up from germline, CDR1 is MGHRA and CDR2 is YSYEKL. V lost 1 base to trimming and J lost 3 bases, with 14 bases between them. There are 16 residues in the CDR3.

This clone was seen just once. The J gene is TRBJ2-7, the V gene TRBV7-9, with 13 bases identical to TRBD2. This CDR3 spans 19 amino acids. Germline V gene lookup returns CDR1 SEHNR and CDR2 FQNEAQ (reference sequence). Unmatched junction bases numbered 12, after V lost 4 bases and J lost 0 bases. The CDR3 DNA sequence: TGTGCCAGCAGCTCCAACTTCGGACTAGCGGGAGTTGGCTCCTACGAGCAGTACTTC. This codes for CASSSNFGLAGVGSYEQYF.

The rearrangement uses TRBV2 and TRBJ2-3, with TRBD1 as a possible D gene (6 bases). Germline lookup yields CDR1 SNHLY and CDR2 FYNNEI. Deletions cut 8 bases from V and 2 bases from J, with 14 bases between. The CDR3 loop spans 14 amino acids. The CDR3 reads CASVSGTLTDTQYF. The CDR3 DNA reads TGTGCCAGCGTTTCAGGGACACTCACAGATACGCAGTATTTT.

This CDR3 is CASSLNPRQLKNTEAFF. The CDR3 nucleotides are TGTGCCAGCAGCCTTAACCCTCGACAGTTAAAGAACACTGAAGCTTTCTTT. This chain uses TRBV27 with TRBJ1-1; tentatively, D is TRBD1 (5 bases). Trimming took off 6 bases at V and 1 base at J, with 21 bases between the two ends. The germline V gene has CDR1 MNHEY and CDR2 SMNVEV (reference sequence). The CDR3 spans 17 residues.

This clone was found once. This rearrangement joins TRBV10-3 to TRBJ1-1, with D possibly TRBD1 on 5 matching bases. From germline, CDR1 is ENHRY and CDR2 SYGVKD. V was pared by 6 bases and J by 3 bases, with 14 bases between. This CDR3 region has 14 residues. The CDR3 DNA reads TGTGCCATCAGCAAACAGGTGACGGACACTGAAGCTTTCTTT. Translation gives CAISKQVTDTEAFF.

The J gene is TRBJ2-7, the V gene TRBV28; no clear D gene. CDR1 is MDHEN, CDR2 SYDVKM, per germline. V shed 7 bases and J shed 0 bases, with 10 bases lying between them. This CDR3 is built from 13 residues. CDR3 sequence (DNA): TGTGCCAGCAATGGGCACCTCTCCTACGAGCAGTACTTC. Translated: CASNGHLSYEQYF. Drawing the rest from reference TRBV28 and TRBJ2-7, the complete variable domain is DVKVTQSSRYLVKRTGEKVFLECVQDMDHENMFWYRQDPGLGLRLIYFSYDVKMKEKGDIPEGYSVSREKKERFSLILESASTNQTSMYLCASNGHLSYEQYFGPGTRLTVT.

The chain carries TRBV28 and TRBJ1-4; 8 nucleotides agree with TRBD1. CDR1 is MDHEN, CDR2 SYDVKM, per germline. There are 14 residues in the CDR3. The V and J ends lost 6 bases and 8 bases, in that order; junction bases with no gene match: 8. The CDR3 DNA is TGTGCCAGCAGAGTAGACAGGGGAAGGGAAAAACTGTTTTTT. This translates into CASRVDRGREKLFF.

The chain combines TRBV5-1 with TRBJ2-1, with 11 nucleotides matching TRBD2. Germline CDR1 and CDR2: SGHRS and YFSETQ. The CDR3 has 14 amino acids. J was trimmed by 4 bases and V by 3 bases; bases with no gene match: 0. In DNA form, the CDR3 reads TGCGCCAGCAGCTGGACTAGCGGGTACAATGAGCAGTTCTTC. Its translation is CASSWTSGYNEQFF.

V gene TRBV5-1 combines with J gene TRBJ2-3, with D maybe TRBD2 (5 bases). CDR1 is SGHRS and CDR2 is YFSETQ in the germline V gene. The CDR3 extends over 16 amino acids. The V and J ends lost 4 bases and 0 bases respectively, with 15 bases between them. The CDR3: CASSGWTARSTDTQYF. CDR3 DNA: TGCGCCAGCAGCGGATGGACTGCACGGAGCACAGATACGCAGTATTTT.

DNA for the CDR3: TGTGCCAGCAGTTCCGGGACAGTTGTCTCCTACGAGCAGTACTTC. Protein sequence: CASSSGTVVSYEQYF. The V and J genes are TRBV27 and TRBJ2-7, with 7 bases fitting TRBD1. The V gene end was trimmed by 4 bases and the J gene end by 0 bases; junction bases not matched to a gene: 6. The germline CDR1 and CDR2 sequences are MNHEY and SMNVEV (reference sequence). This CDR3 contains 15 residues.

This clone occurred once. The chain is built from TRBV15 and TRBJ1-6; no definite D call. Deletions cut 0 bases from V and 13 bases from J, with 13 bases between. The CDR3 contains 14 residues. Germline V CDR1 and CDR2: LNHNV, YYDKDF (reference sequence). CDR3 DNA sequence: TGTGCCACCAGCAGAGAGACTCCGGGCTGGCCCCTCCACTTT. Translation gives CATSRETPGWPLHF.

The chain links TRBV14 to TRBJ2-3; TRBD2 matches 11 bases. The ends lost 6 bases at V and 2 bases at J; junction bases unmatched: 7. Germline assignment: CDR1 SGHDN and CDR2 FVKESK. The CDR3 has 16 residues. The CDR3 DNA reads as TGTGCCAGCAGACCACTAGCGGGAGCACTCACAGATACGCAGTATTTT. Translating it yields CASRPLAGALTDTQYF.

The chain joins TRBV5-1 to TRBJ2-2; D call uncertain. The CDR3 loop spans 14 amino acids. Germline V gene data show CDR1 as SGHRS and CDR2 as YFSETQ. The ends were cut back, 5 bases at V and 1 base at J, with 9 bases in the middle. In nucleotides, the CDR3 is TGCGCCAGCAGGGAGCGAATGAACACCGGGGAGCTGTTTTTT. Protein: CASRERMNTGELFF.

J is TRBJ1-3 and V is TRBV28; no firm D call. The CDR3 totals 15 residues. The V end lost 7 bases, the J end lost 0 bases, and 13 bases lay between the germline ends. Germline loops: CDR1 MDHEN, CDR2 SYDVKM. The CDR3, as DNA: TGTGCCAGCACACTAGATGGGATCTCTGGAAACACCATATATTTT. It specifies CASTLDGISGNTIYF.

This chain uses TRBV5-1 with TRBJ1-2; maybe TRBD1 (5 bases). The V gene's germline CDR1 is SGHRS and CDR2 YFSETQ. This CDR3 is built from 13 residues. Trimming shortened V by 5 bases and J by 2 bases, and 10 bases separated the two germline ends. The CDR3 sequence is CASSPGRNYGYTF. CDR3 DNA: TGCGCCAGCAGTCCGGGACGGAACTATGGCTACACCTTC.

V usage is TRBV7-7 and J usage is TRBJ2-5; maybe TRBD2 (6 bases). The CDR3 covers 14 residues. The germline gives CDR1 SSHAT, CDR2 FNYEAQ (reference sequence). V lost 5 bases and J 4 bases, leaving 14 bases between the germline ends. CDR3 in amino acids: CASSRGMGGETQYF. The DNA for the CDR3 is TGTGCCAGCAGCCGCGGTATGGGAGGAGAGACCCAGTACTTC.

The chain couples TRBV30 to TRBJ2-7, with 7 bases lining up with TRBD1. Germline assignment: CDR1 GTSNPN and CDR2 SVGIG (reference sequence). This CDR3 comprises 13 residues. The V segment lost 8 bases and the J segment 0 bases; nucleotides outside the gene matches: 7. The CDR3 here is CAGTGVFSYEQYF. CDR3 DNA: TGTGCCGGTACAGGGGTCTTCTCCTACGAGCAGTACTTC.

This chain joins TRBV28 and TRBJ1-2; D gene uncertain. This CDR3 comprises 13 residues. Trimming took off 8 bases at V and 4 bases at J, with 14 bases between the two ends. The germline V gene encodes CDR1 MDHEN and CDR2 SYDVKM. CDR3 coding DNA: TGTGCCAGCTGCTTCGGGCCGACCTATGGCTACACCTTC. This encodes CASCFGPTYGYTF.

This clone appeared once. For the CDR3, the DNA is TGTGCCAGTAGCTACAGTCTCGCGAACACCGGGGAGCTGTTTTTT. Amino acid sequence: CASSYSLANTGELFF. The chain recombines TRBV19 with TRBJ2-2; no clear D. Germline lookup yields CDR1 LNHDA and CDR2 SQIVND (reference sequence). The CDR3 extends over 15 amino acids. Trimming cost V 6 bases and J 0 bases, with 11 bases left between them.

The V and J genes are TRBV6-6 and TRBJ1-1, with D possibly being TRBD1 (6 bases). The length of the CDR3 is 16 residues. Trimming removed 5 bases from V and 1 base from J, with 17 bases in between. Germline V gene data show CDR1 as MNHNY and CDR2 as SVGAGI (reference sequence). CDR3 coding DNA: TGTGCCAGCAGTCCCTCCGCCGGGACACAGAACACTGAAGCTTTCTTT. This codes for CASSPSAGTQNTEAFF.

Concerning this clone itself: Other nucleotide sequences in the sample specify the same CDR3. The chain has TRBV2 and TRBJ2-5; the D is unclear. The CDR3 runs 11 residues. Germline CDR1 and CDR2: SNHLY and FYNNEI. The V end was cut by 2 bases, the J end by 4 bases, with 2 bases between. DNA for the CDR3: TGTGCCAGCAGTGAATTAGAGACCCAGTACTTC. Protein: CASSELETQYF. Full variable domain (rest looked up from reference TRBV2 and TRBJ2-5): EPEVTQTPSHQVTQMGQEVILRCVPISNHLYFYWYRQILGQKVEFLVSFYNNEISEKSEIFDDQFSVERPDGSNFTLKIRSTKLEDSAMYFCASSELETQYFGPGTRLLVL.

The chain has TRBV27 and TRBJ1-4; D possibly corresponds to TRBD1 (5 bases). The CDR3 extends over 13 amino acids. V lost 8 bases to trimming and J lost 4 bases, with 11 bases between them. Germline values: CDR1 MNHEY, CDR2 SMNVEV (reference sequence). The chain's CDR3 is CASSGTGNEKLFF. The DNA for the CDR3 is TGTGCCAGCTCCGGGACGGGTAATGAAAAACTGTTTTTT.

The sample holds one count of this clone. The gene calls are TRBV28 and TRBJ2-7; TRBD1 might be the D (5 bases). Germline V gene sequence: CDR1 MDHEN, CDR2 SYDVKM. Between the trimmed V and J ends, which lost 6 bases and 4 bases, there was a span of 19 bases. This CDR3 region has 15 residues. CDR3 sequence reads: CASSPTGSGNYEQYF. The CDR3 DNA follows: TGTGCCAGCAGCCCCACAGGATCGGGCAATTACGAGCAGTACTTC.

The chain has TRBV29-1 and TRBJ2-5, with 13 nucleotides matching TRBD2. The CDR3 is made up of 19 amino acids. Trimming at V came to 4 bases and at J to 6 bases, leaving 20 bases not matched to a gene. The germline CDR1 and CDR2 sequences are SQVTM and ANQGSEA. CDR3 sequence: CSVGGERTSGRGVGKTQYF. For the CDR3, the DNA is TGCAGCGTTGGTGGAGAGAGGACTAGCGGGAGAGGGGTCGGAAAGACCCAGTACTTC. Full variable domain (rest looked up from reference TRBV29-1 and TRBJ2-5): SAVISQKPSRDICQRGTSLTIQCQVDSQVTMMFWYRQQPGQSLTLIATANQGSEATYESGFVIDKFPISRPNLTFSTLTVSNMSPEDSSIYLCSVGGERTSGRGVGKTQYFGPGTRLLVL.

In this sample, this clone turned up once. V and J are TRBV9 and TRBJ2-7, with D perhaps matching TRBD1 (7 bases). This CDR3 spans 14 amino acids. Germline V CDR1 and CDR2: SGDLS, YYNGEE. Trimming took off 3 bases at V and 4 bases at J, with 14 bases between the two ends. CDR3 protein: CASSATGAGYEQYF. As DNA, the CDR3 is TGTGCCAGCAGCGCTACAGGGGCGGGATACGAGCAGTACTTC.